This passage covers 5 T cell receptor beta chains from one sample sequenced in a study of blood T cell repertoires in COVID-19. Sequenced by immunoSEQ multiplex PCR; TCRdb stores in-frame clones only, minus some. Among around 400,000 clones listed, more than 70% were seen once. The specimen was peripheral blood. Every receptor here comes from a man between 35 and 55 years old with acute or convalescent COVID-19.

CDR3 residues: CASSWGGRGQENTEAFF. CDR3 in DNA: TGTGCCAGCAGTTGGGGCGGCAGGGGGCAGGAGAACACTGAAGCTTTCTTT. J is TRBJ1-1 and V is TRBV13; TRBD1 matches at 8 bases. CDR1 is PRHDT, CDR2 FYEKMQ, per germline (reference sequence). V dropped 6 bases and J dropped 1; count of bases not matched to a gene: 13. The CDR3 totals 17 residues.

The genes are TRBV5-5 and TRBJ2-1, with D unclear. The CDR3 is 12 residues long. Trimming shortened V by 2 bases and J by 5 bases, and 5 bases separated the two germline ends. Germline V gives CDR1 SGHKS, CDR2 YYEKEE (reference sequence). CDR3 amino acids: CASSFGNNEQFF. Written as DNA, the CDR3 is TGTGCCAGCAGCTTTGGCAACAATGAGCAGTTCTTC.

The chain carries TRBV20-1 and TRBJ2-1; 7 bases are a match to TRBD2. This CDR3 has 15 amino acids. CDR1 is DFQATT and CDR2 is SNEGSKA in the germline V gene (reference sequence). The V and J ends lost 3 bases and 0 bases, in that order; junction bases with no gene match: 5. In DNA, the CDR3 is TGCAGTGCTAGTGGGAAGCGGGGCTCCTACAATGAGCAGTTCTTC. Protein: CSASGKRGSYNEQFF.

The J gene is TRBJ1-1, the V gene TRBV6-5; maybe TRBD1 (6 bases). The CDR3 totals 12 residues. Germline CDR1 and CDR2: MNHEY and SVGAGI. V dropped 6 bases and J dropped 10 bases, with 15 bases sitting between them. The CDR3 bases are TGTGCCAGCAGGAGTACAGGGAGAGCAGCTTTCTTT. It codes for CASRSTGRAAFF.

This clone came up once. This rearrangement joins TRBV6-1 to TRBJ1-5; 10 bases agree with TRBD1. After removal of 2 bases from V and 3 bases from J, the junction contained 4 bases not matched to a gene. Per germline, CDR1 MNHNS and CDR2 SASEGT. The CDR3 loop spans 16 amino acids. CDR3 loop: CASSEPTGGYNQPQHF. CDR3 sequence (DNA): TGTGCCAGCAGTGAACCGACAGGGGGCTACAATCAGCCCCAGCATTTT.